One and the same sample provided the 11 T cell receptor beta chains below, sequenced in a study of shared clonotypes between healthy human individuals. Profiling relied on immunoSEQ multiplex PCR, and the TCRdb table lists in-frame clones only, not all of them. Of some 500,000 clones detected, more than 95% appear once; the ten largest clones hold nearly 0.065%. The sequencing input was naive CD4+ T cells sorted from blood. Regarding subset: CD45RA+ positively selected. These receptors were collected from a woman in her twenties or thirties in good health.

This clone was seen once. This chain joins TRBV19 and TRBJ2-6, with 8 bases matching TRBD1. The germline gives CDR1 LNHDA, CDR2 SQIVND (reference sequence). V shed 5 bases and J 0 bases; nucleotides not matched to a gene: 6. The CDR3 spans 17 residues. The CDR3 sequence: CASSPGTGRSGANVLTF. CDR3 DNA: TGTGCCAGTAGTCCGGGGACAGGACGCTCTGGGGCCAACGTCCTGACTTTC.

This chain uses TRBV21-1 with TRBJ2-1. TRBV21-1 is assigned pseudogene status. The CDR3 covers 16 residues. The CDR3 reads CASSKARAYTYNEQFF. Here the CDR3 DNA reads TGTGCCAGCAGCAAAGCTCGGGCGTACACCTACAATGAGCAGTTCTTC.

The chain is built from TRBV7-6 and TRBJ1-1; D possibly corresponds to TRBD1 (5 bases). The V and J ends lost 1 base and 4 bases respectively, with 13 bases between them. The germline gives CDR1 SGHVS, CDR2 FNYEAQ. CDR3 size: 15 residues. The CDR3 nucleotides are TGTGCCAGCAGCTTAGAAGTCAGGGCGGGCACTGAAGCTTTCTTT. Protein sequence: CASSLEVRAGTEAFF.

This chain joins TRBV9 and TRBJ2-7, with D perhaps matching TRBD1 (6 bases). Germline CDR1 reads SGDLS; CDR2 reads YYNGEE. The V and J ends lost 2 bases and 4 bases respectively, with 13 bases between them. The CDR3 length is 14 residues. DNA of the CDR3: TGTGCCAGCAGCGTTGGACAGTGGGTTTACGAGCAGTACTTC. Its translation: CASSVGQWVYEQYF. Using reference TRBV9 and TRBJ2-7 for the parts outside the CDR3, the full variable domain is DSGVTQTPKHLITATGQRVTLRCSPRSGDLSVYWYQQSLDQGLQFLIQYYNGEERAKGNILERFSAQQFPDLHSELNLSSLELGDSALYFCASSVGQWVYEQYFGPGTRLTVT.

CDR3 coding DNA: TGTGCCAGCAGCTGGGAACCAGTGCCACAAAGTCGGGCCAACGTCCTGACTTTC. Its translation: CASSWEPVPQSRANVLTF. This rearrangement joins TRBV7-7 to TRBJ2-6; D is uncertain. Per germline, CDR1 SSHAT and CDR2 FNYEAQ (reference sequence). CDR3 length equals 18 residues. The ends were cut back, 4 bases at V and 5 bases at J, with 21 bases in the middle. Full variable domain (remainder filled in from reference TRBV7-7 and TRBJ2-6): GAGVSQSPRYKVTKRGQDVTLRCDPISSHATLYWYQQALGQGPEFLTYFNYEAQPDKSGLPSDRFSAERPEGSISTLTIQRTEQRDSAMYRCASSWEPVPQSRANVLTFGAGSRLTVL.

DNA of the CDR3: TGTGCCAGCAGCTTCCAGACGGGACAGGGGGCTTACGAGCAGTACTTC. It translates to CASSFQTGQGAYEQYF. The chain has TRBV11-2 and TRBJ2-7; 12 nucleotides agree with TRBD1. The CDR3 spans 16 residues. V lost 3 bases and J lost 4; bases outside the gene matches: 7. Per the germline V gene, CDR1 is SGHAT and CDR2 is FQNNGV.

The chain links TRBV5-1 to TRBJ2-3; the match to TRBD2 covers 13 bases. CDR1 and CDR2 (germline): SGHRS, YFSETQ. The CDR3 length is 17 residues. J lost 3 bases, V lost 3 bases, and 7 bases had no gene match. CDR3 protein: CASSSNPTSGRTDTQYF. CDR3 in DNA: TGCGCCAGCAGCTCAAACCCGACTAGCGGGAGGACAGATACGCAGTATTTT.

V usage is TRBV9 and J usage is TRBJ2-5; D ambiguous. The closer fit of TRBJ2-7 to the DNA end suggests the J call may be wrong. The CDR3 totals 13 residues. Germline V gives CDR1 SGDLS, CDR2 YYNGEE. This CDR3 is CASSVAVGYEQYF. The CDR3 nucleotides read TGTGCCAGCAGCGTAGCTGTCGGGTACGAGCAGTACTTC.

The V gene is TRBV5-1, the J gene TRBJ2-7, with 13 bases aligning to TRBD2. The CDR3 has 15 amino acids. V lost 2 bases and J lost 3; bases outside the gene matches: 2. CDR1 and CDR2 (germline): SGHRS, YFSETQ. Written as DNA, the CDR3 is TGCGCCAGCAGCTTCAGGACTAGCGGGAGCTACGAGCAGTACTTC. Protein: CASSFRTSGSYEQYF.

The gene calls are TRBV28 and TRBJ1-2; D is unresolved. V lost 3 bases to trimming and J lost 10 bases, with 15 bases between them. Germline V gene data show CDR1 as MDHEN and CDR2 as SYDVKM. The CDR3 spans 13 residues. DNA for the CDR3: TGTGCCAGCAGTTTCGGACGGACGGACGACTACACCTTC. Encoded protein: CASSFGRTDDYTF.

V is TRBV6-1 and J is TRBJ1-4; D not resolved. Per germline, CDR1 MNHNS and CDR2 SASEGT. Trimming left V 1 base short and J 8 bases short, with 5 bases between. The CDR3 is 12 residues long. The CDR3 region is CASSEVGEKLFF. The CDR3, as DNA: TGTGCCAGCAGTGAAGTAGGGGAAAAACTGTTTTTT.